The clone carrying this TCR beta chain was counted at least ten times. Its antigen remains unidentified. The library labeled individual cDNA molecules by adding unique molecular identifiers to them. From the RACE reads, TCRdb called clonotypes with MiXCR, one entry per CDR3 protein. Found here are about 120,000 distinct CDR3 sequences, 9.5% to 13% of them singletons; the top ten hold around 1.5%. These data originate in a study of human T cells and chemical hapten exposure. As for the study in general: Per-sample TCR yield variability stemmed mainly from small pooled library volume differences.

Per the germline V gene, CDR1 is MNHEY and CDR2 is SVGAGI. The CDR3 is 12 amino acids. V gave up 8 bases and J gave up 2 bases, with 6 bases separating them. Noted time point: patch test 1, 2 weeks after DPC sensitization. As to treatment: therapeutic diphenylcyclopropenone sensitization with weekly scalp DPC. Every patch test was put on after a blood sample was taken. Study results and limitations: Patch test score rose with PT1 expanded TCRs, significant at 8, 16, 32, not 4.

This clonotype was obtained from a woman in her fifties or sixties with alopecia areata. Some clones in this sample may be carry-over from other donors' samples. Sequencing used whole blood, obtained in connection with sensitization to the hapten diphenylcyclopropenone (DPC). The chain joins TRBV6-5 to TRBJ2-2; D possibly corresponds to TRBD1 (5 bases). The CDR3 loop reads CASQGNTGELFF. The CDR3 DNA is TGTGCCAGCCAGGGTAACACCGGGGAGCTGTTTTTT.